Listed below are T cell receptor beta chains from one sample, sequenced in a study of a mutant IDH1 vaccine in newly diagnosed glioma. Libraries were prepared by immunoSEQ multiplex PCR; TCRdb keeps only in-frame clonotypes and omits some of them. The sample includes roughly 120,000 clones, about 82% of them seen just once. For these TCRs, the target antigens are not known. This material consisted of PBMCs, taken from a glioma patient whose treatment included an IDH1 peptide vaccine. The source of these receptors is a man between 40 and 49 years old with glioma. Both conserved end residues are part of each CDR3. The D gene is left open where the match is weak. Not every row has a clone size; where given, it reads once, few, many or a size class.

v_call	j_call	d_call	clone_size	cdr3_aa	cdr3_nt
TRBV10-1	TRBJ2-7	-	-	CASRASSYEQYF	TGCGCCAGCAGGGCCAGCTCCTACGAGCAGTACTTC
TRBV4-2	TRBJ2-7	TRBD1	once	CASSLYRGLPYEQYF	TGTGCCAGCAGCCTCTACAGGGGTCTTCCCTACGAGCAGTACTTC
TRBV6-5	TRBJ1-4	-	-	CASRSNEKLFF	TGTGCCAGCAGAAGTAATGAAAAACTGTTTTTT
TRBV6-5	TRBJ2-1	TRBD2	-	CASSYLGLADEQFF	TGTGCCAGCAGTTACTTAGGACTAGCCGATGAGCAGTTCTTC
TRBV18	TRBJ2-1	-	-	CASSLKTVSSYNEQFF	TGTGCCAGCTCACTAAAGACCGTTAGCTCCTACAATGAGCAGTTCTTC
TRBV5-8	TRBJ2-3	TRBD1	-	CASSLVGGPDTQYF	TGTGCCAGCAGCTTGGTAGGGGGCCCAGATACGCAGTATTTT
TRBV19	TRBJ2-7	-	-	CASSIISGSSYEQYF	TGTGCCAGTAGTATTATTAGCGGAAGCTCCTACGAGCAGTACTTC
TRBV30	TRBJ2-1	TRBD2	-	CAWSLRLAGVNNEQFF	TGTGCCTGGAGCCTACGACTAGCGGGAGTGAACAATGAGCAGTTCTTC
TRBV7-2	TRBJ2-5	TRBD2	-	CASSPRLAGGPETQYF	TGTGCCAGCAGCCCTCGACTAGCGGGTGGCCCTGAGACCCAGTACTTC
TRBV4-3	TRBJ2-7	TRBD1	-	CASSQGTGTETYEQYF	TGCGCCAGCAGCCAAGGGACAGGGACGGAGACCTACGAGCAGTACTTC
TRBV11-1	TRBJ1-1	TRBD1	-	CASSSTEGQGGMNTEAFF	TGTGCCAGCAGCTCGACCGAAGGACAGGGCGGTATGAACACTGAAGCTTTCTTT
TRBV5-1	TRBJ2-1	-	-	CASSLQGRGTYNEQFF	TGCGCCAGCAGCTTGCAGGGGAGGGGCACCTACAATGAGCAGTTCTTC
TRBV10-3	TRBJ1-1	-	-	CAISETMNTEAFF	TGTGCCATCAGTGAGACCATGAACACTGAAGCTTTCTTT
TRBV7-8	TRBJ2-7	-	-	CASSLAKASSYEQYF	TGTGCCAGCAGCTTAGCGAAAGCTAGCTCCTACGAGCAGTACTTC
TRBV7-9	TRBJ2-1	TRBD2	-	CASSLAAGEYNEQFF	TGTGCCAGCAGCTTAGCGGCGGGAGAATACAATGAGCAGTTCTTC
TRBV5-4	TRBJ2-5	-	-	CASSLAGGSQETQYF	TGTGCCAGCAGCTTGGCGGGGGGCAGCCAAGAGACCCAGTACTTC
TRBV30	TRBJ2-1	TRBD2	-	CAWSVAWLKRERGEQFF	TGTGCCTGGAGTGTAGCCTGGTTGAAGCGGGAGCGGGGTGAGCAGTTCTTC
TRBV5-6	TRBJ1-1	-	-	CASSRTTVPEAFF	TGTGCCAGCAGCAGAACCACAGTACCTGAAGCTTTCTTT
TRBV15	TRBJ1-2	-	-	CATSAREGTYGYTF	TGTGCCACCAGCGCACGGGAGGGGACCTATGGCTACACCTTC
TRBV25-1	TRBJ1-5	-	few	CASGRAGDQPQHF	TGTGCCAGTGGGAGGGCAGGGGATCAGCCCCAGCATTTT
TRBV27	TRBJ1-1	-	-	CASSTRGGRLGAFF	TGTGCCAGCAGTACAAGGGGGGGGCGGCTTGGAGCTTTCTTT
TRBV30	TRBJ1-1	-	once	CAWSVRVREGEAFF	TGTGCCTGGAGTGTACGGGTCAGGGAAGGTGAAGCTTTCTTT
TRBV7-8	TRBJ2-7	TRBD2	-	CASSLSGASYEQYF	TGTGCCAGCAGTCTTAGCGGGGCCTCCTACGAGCAGTACTTC
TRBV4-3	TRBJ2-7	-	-	CASSQESGTYYEQYF	TGCGCCAGCAGCCAAGAGTCGGGGACGTACTACGAGCAGTACTTC
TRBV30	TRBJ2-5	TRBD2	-	CAWSGLAGIETQYF	TGTGCCTGGAGTGGACTAGCGGGAATTGAGACCCAGTACTTC
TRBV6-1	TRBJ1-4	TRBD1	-	CASTLTGTNEKLFF	TGTGCCAGCACCTTGACAGGGACTAATGAAAAACTGTTTTTT
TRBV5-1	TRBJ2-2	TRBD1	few	CASSPTGDVNTGELFF	TGCGCCAGCAGTCCCACAGGGGACGTGAACACCGGGGAGCTGTTTTTT
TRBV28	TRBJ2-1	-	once	CASSLGPFNEQFF	TGTGCCAGCAGTTTAGGACCTTTCAATGAGCAGTTCTTC